This TCR beta chain was captured in a study of low-dose radiotherapy and immunotherapy resistance in tumors. Across the study: Radiation delivery to Cohort 1 consisted of 0.5 Gy per fraction every 2 weeks, summing to 6.5 Gy. The study administered intravenous cyclophosphamide at 200 mg/m2 every two weeks, one day ahead of radiation and immunotherapy. Per fraction, Cohort 2 was given 1 Gy every two weeks, accumulating a total of 13 Gy over 26 weeks.

Both TCRalpha and TCRbeta chains were reverse transcribed with V-gene-specific primers. Over about 18 PCR cycles, TCRs were amplified from a constant-region primer and V-primer adapter. A single record per CDR3 protein comes from TCRdb applying MiXCR to the reads. The sample lists more than 90,000 distinct CDR3 sequences, around 20% occurring once. Time point of the sample: after trial treatment. Indicated treatment: LDRT plus nivolumab, ipilimumab, low-dose cyclophosphamide and aspirin (RACIN trial). Donors were dosed with nivolumab and ipilimumab; they also received aspirin, low-dose cyclophosphamide and low-dose radiotherapy. CDR3 size: 16 residues. In germline, CDR1 is MDHEN, CDR2 SYDVKM. V lost 6 bases to trimming and J lost 0 bases, with 17 bases between them.

The chain carries TRBV28 and TRBJ2-5; weak D call: TRBD1 (6 bases). Sequenced material: PBMCs, taken after low-dose radiotherapy plus immunotherapy. The TCR originated in a male donor with prostate cancer. The CDR3 region is CASSQGSAVYQETQYF. CDR3 sequence (DNA): TGTGCCAGCAGCCAGGGGTCGGCAGTGTACCAAGAGACCCAGTACTTC.